The 32 T cell receptor beta chains reported below all come from one sample, sequenced in a study of blood T cell repertoires in COVID-19 (dated by TCRdb to 2020 to 2022). The library was obtained by the immunoSEQ multiplex PCR assay. As stored in TCRdb, this immuneACCESS dataset retains in-frame rearrangements with V and J assigned. A fraction of the clones does not appear; measured against another copy, unresolved V genes explain less than half of the discrepancy, and the remainder lacks a known reason. This sample gives about 220,000 clones in total; around four fifths of them show up just once. The top ten clonotypes cover about 20% of the sample. The sequencing input was peripheral blood. These TCRs come from a man under 40 with active or convalescent COVID-19.

A remark on this clone: The sample has other DNA sequences that encode this CDR3 too. V gene TRBV18 combines with J gene TRBJ2-5, with TRBD1 matching 7 bases. The CDR3 runs 14 residues. The V and J ends lost 4 bases and 1 base, in that order; junction bases with no gene match: 3. From germline, CDR1 is KGHSH and CDR2 LQKENI. CDR3 sequence: CASSRGQLQETQYF. The CDR3 DNA reads TGTGCCAGCTCACGGGGACAGCTCCAAGAGACCCAGTACTTC.

The J gene is TRBJ1-5, the V gene TRBV19; 9 nucleotides match TRBD1. This CDR3 has 15 amino acids. V trimming: 6 bases; J trimming: 3 bases; junction bases outside the gene matches: 6. From germline, CDR1 is LNHDA and CDR2 SQIVND (reference sequence). CDR3 DNA sequence: TGTGCCAGTAGCTCGGGACAGGGATACAATCAGCCCCAGCATTTT. This codes for CASSSGQGYNQPQHF. Combining the CDR3 with reference TRBV19 and TRBJ1-5 gives the whole variable domain DGGITQSPKYLFRKEGQNVTLSCEQNLNHDAMYWYRQDPGQGLRLIYYSQIVNDFQKGDIAEGYSVSREKKESFPLTVTSAQKNPTAFYLCASSSGQGYNQPQHFGDGTRLSIL.

CDR3 DNA: TGTGCCAGCAGCCAATCCCAAGGAGGTCAGCCCCAGCATTTT. Its translation: CASSQSQGGQPQHF. The gene calls are TRBV3-1 (or the pseudogene TRBV3-2) and TRBJ1-5; D remains ambiguous. Trimming took 2 bases from V and 6 from J, leaving 11 bases between them. This CDR3 comprises 14 residues. Germline CDR1 LGHDT, CDR2 YNNKEL (reference sequence).

The rearrangement joins TRBV5-6 to TRBJ1-2, with D hard to call. Per germline, CDR1 SGHDT and CDR2 YYEEEE. The CDR3 is made up of 13 amino acids. Trimming shortened V by 0 bases and J by 8 bases, and 11 bases separated the two germline ends. CDR3 DNA sequence: TGTGCCAGCAGCTTGGCACGGGGTTGGGGCTACACCTTC. It codes for CASSLARGWGYTF.

The rearrangement joins TRBV6-5 to TRBJ1-6; D is ambiguous. Between the trimmed V and J ends, which lost 7 bases and 1 base, there was a span of 11 bases. The CDR3 totals 15 residues. Germline V lookup: CDR1 MNHEY, CDR2 SVGAGI. The CDR3 nucleotides read TGTGCCAGCAAGTCTTCTATATCCTATAATTCACCCCTCCACTTT. Its translation is CASKSSISYNSPLHF.

V usage is TRBV4-1 and J usage is TRBJ2-1; 10 bases line up with TRBD2. This CDR3 is 14 amino acids long. Germline assignment: CDR1 MGHRA and CDR2 YSYEKL. Trimming removed 8 bases from V and 8 bases from J; junction bases left unmatched: 9. The CDR3 here is CASGLAGASDEQFF. The CDR3 region has the DNA TGCGCCAGCGGTCTAGCGGGAGCCTCGGATGAGCAGTTCTTC.

The chain couples TRBV7-2 to TRBJ1-1, with D tentatively TRBD1 (5 bases). CDR3 size: 13 residues. The germline CDR1 and CDR2 sequences are SGHTA and FQGNSA. V was trimmed by 3 bases and J by 4 bases, leaving 9 bases between them. Here the CDR3 reads CASSLTQGTEAFF. The DNA of the CDR3 is TGTGCCAGCAGCTTGACCCAGGGCACTGAAGCTTTCTTT.

This chain uses TRBV5-6 with TRBJ2-5; 7 nucleotides agree with TRBD2. The CDR3 sequence is 16 residues long. Losses at the gene ends were 3 bases for V and 6 bases for J; bases not matched to a gene: 14. Germline V gene sequence: CDR1 SGHDT, CDR2 YYEEEE. CDR3 region: CASSSGGKRTYKTQYF. The CDR3 bases are TGTGCCAGCAGCTCCGGGGGGAAGCGAACCTATAAGACCCAGTACTTC.

The chain couples TRBV7-2 to TRBJ2-2, with D maybe TRBD2 (5 bases). This CDR3 comprises 15 residues. CDR1 is SGHTA and CDR2 is FQGNSA in the germline V gene. Trimming removed 1 base from V and 6 bases from J, with 12 bases in between. DNA of the CDR3: TGTGCCAGCAGCTTAGAGCGGAGTTGGGCCGGGGAGCTGTTTTTT. It encodes CASSLERSWAGELFF.

A single count supports this clone. This chain joins TRBV15 and TRBJ1-1, with TRBD1 matching 9 bases. The CDR3 runs to 15 residues. The germline V gene encodes CDR1 LNHNV and CDR2 YYDKDF (reference sequence). Trimming removed 5 bases from V and 5 bases from J; junction bases left unmatched: 9. For the CDR3, the DNA is TGTGCCACCAGCCGAGGAGGACAGGGGAGGACTGAAGCTTTCTTT. The encoded protein is CATSRGGQGRTEAFF.

The chain joins TRBV7-2 to TRBJ2-1, with 8 bases aligning to TRBD2. Germline V gene sequence: CDR1 SGHTA, CDR2 FQGNSA. This CDR3 contains 15 residues. Trimming at V came to 5 bases and at J to 4 bases, leaving 7 bases not matched to a gene. In DNA, the CDR3 is TGTGCCAGCAGCCCCGGGACTAGGGAATACAATGAGCAGTTCTTC. This gives the protein CASSPGTREYNEQFF.

The chain combines TRBV28 with TRBJ1-2; no definite D call. From germline, CDR1 is MDHEN and CDR2 SYDVKM. The CDR3 is made up of 14 amino acids. Between the trimmed V and J ends, which lost 6 bases and 4 bases, there was a span of 15 bases. DNA for the CDR3: TGTGCCAGCAGCCAAACCCCAAGCCGCTATGGCTACACCTTC. Encoded protein: CASSQTPSRYGYTF.

The CDR3 DNA is TGTGCCAGCAGCTTACTCGGGACTAGCGGTTCGTACGAGCAGTACTTC. Amino acid sequence: CASSLLGTSGSYEQYF. The chain uses TRBV7-6 and TRBJ2-7; TRBD2 agrees at 11 bases. The CDR3 is made up of 16 amino acids. CDR1 is SGHVS and CDR2 is FNYEAQ in the germline V gene. Losses at the gene ends were 2 bases for V and 4 bases for J; bases not matched to a gene: 7.

The chain recombines TRBV10-1 with TRBJ2-1; 10 bases fit TRBD1. Germline V lookup: CDR1 WNHNN, CDR2 SYGVQD (reference sequence). The CDR3 length is 13 residues. The CDR3 bases are TGCGTCCCACCGGGACAGGGGATCTATGAGCAGTTCTTC. Translation: CVPPGQGIYEQFF.

V and J are TRBV11-3 and TRBJ2-3; D unclear. Germline CDR1 SGHNT, CDR2 YENEEA. The length of the CDR3 is 14 residues. V shed 3 bases and J shed 3 bases, with 10 bases lying between them. The CDR3 region is CASSLGRKTDTQYF. DNA for the CDR3: TGTGCCAGCAGCTTGGGCAGGAAAACAGATACGCAGTATTTT. Filled out from reference TRBV11-3 and TRBJ2-3, the complete variable domain reads EAGVVQSPRYKIIEKKQPVAFWCNPISGHNTLYWYLQNLGQGPELLIRYENEEAVDDSQLPKDRFSAERLKGVDSTLKIQPAELGDSAVYLCASSLGRKTDTQYFGPGTRLTVL.

The chain employs TRBV5-4 and TRBJ1-4, with 7 bases fitting TRBD1. The V gene's germline CDR1 is SGHNT and CDR2 YYREEE (reference sequence). This CDR3 has 15 residues. V was pared by 2 bases and J by 2 bases, with 3 bases of the junction left unmatched. The CDR3: CASSLQGRTNEKLFF. DNA for the CDR3: TGTGCCAGCAGCTTACAGGGGCGGACTAATGAAAAACTGTTTTTT. Full variable domain (rest looked up from reference TRBV5-4 and TRBJ1-4): ETGVTQSPTHLIKTRGQQVTLRCSSQSGHNTVSWYQQALGQGPQFIFQYYREEENGRGNFPPRFSGLQFPNYSSELNVNALELDDSALYLCASSLQGRTNEKLFFGSGTQLSVL.

The chain employs TRBV9 and TRBJ2-3; a possible D gene is TRBD1 (6 bases). The germline V and J ends were trimmed by 0 bases and 5 bases, with 13 bases remaining between them. The germline V gene encodes CDR1 SGDLS and CDR2 YYNGEE. The CDR3 runs to 15 residues. The CDR3 nucleotides are TGTGCCAGCAGCGTAGCTCCAGGGGCGAAAGATACGCAGTATTTT. As protein: CASSVAPGAKDTQYF.

The V gene is TRBV7-8, the J gene TRBJ1-2, with 7 bases aligning to TRBD1. This CDR3 has 19 residues. V dropped 2 bases and J dropped 0; count of bases not matched to a gene: 15. Per germline, CDR1 SGHVS and CDR2 FQNEAQ. The CDR3 here is CASSLPSTGSFLANYGYTF. The CDR3 DNA is TGTGCCAGCAGCTTACCCTCGACAGGGTCCTTCTTAGCTAACTATGGCTACACCTTC.

CDR3 residues: CASSSNSYSNQPQHF. CDR3 coding DNA: TGTGCCAGCAGCTCGAACAGTTATAGCAATCAGCCCCAGCATTTT. V is TRBV7-9 and J is TRBJ1-5; D unclear. The V and J ends lost 4 bases and 0 bases respectively, with 10 bases between them. This CDR3 region has 15 residues. Per the germline V gene, CDR1 is SEHNR and CDR2 is FQNEAQ (reference sequence). The full variable domain, rest sourced from reference TRBV7-9 and TRBJ1-5, is DTGVSQNPRHKITKRGQNVTFRCDPISEHNRLYWYRQTLGQGPEFLTYFQNEAQLEKSRLLSDRFSAERPKGSFSTLEIQRTEQGDSAMYLCASSSNSYSNQPQHFGDGTRLSIL.

This chain links TRBV28 with TRBJ1-5; TRBD1 might be the D (5 bases). V lost 6 bases and J lost 5, with 14 bases in between. From germline, CDR1 is MDHEN and CDR2 SYDVKM. This CDR3 is built from 14 residues. The CDR3 spells CASRGRIPDQPQHF. The CDR3 DNA sequence: TGTGCCAGCAGGGGGCGTATCCCGGATCAGCCCCAGCATTTT.

V and J are TRBV27 and TRBJ2-7; TRBD2 agrees at 7 bases. The CDR3 covers 14 residues. V was pared by 2 bases and J by 4 bases, with 5 bases of the junction left unmatched. From germline, CDR1 is MNHEY and CDR2 SMNVEV (reference sequence). In DNA form, the CDR3 reads TGTGCCAGCAGTTTAGCGGGAGCCCGATACGAGCAGTACTTC. Translated, it gives CASSLAGARYEQYF.

This clone has only one observation. CDR3 region: CASSLDRGQFF. CDR3 DNA sequence: TGTGCCAGCAGTCTGGACAGGGGGCAGTTCTTC. The V and J genes are TRBV2 and TRBJ2-1, with TRBD1 identical over 9 bases. V shed 5 bases, J shed 12 bases, and the junction held 2 bases outside the gene matches. The CDR3 consists of 11 residues. The V gene's germline CDR1 is SNHLY and CDR2 FYNNEI.

J is TRBJ2-5 and V is TRBV4-1; D ambiguous. The CDR3 spans 14 residues. V lost 4 bases to trimming and J lost 3 bases, with 12 bases between them. Germline V gene lookup returns CDR1 MGHRA and CDR2 YSYEKL. The CDR3 nucleotides read TGCGCCAGCAGCCCCTATCGACAAGAAGAGACCCAGTACTTC. Its protein is CASSPYRQEETQYF.

The gene calls are TRBV28 and TRBJ1-1, with D possibly being TRBD1 (5 bases). V was clipped by 5 bases and J by 0 bases, with 19 bases between them. CDR3 length equals 17 residues. CDR1 and CDR2 from the germline V gene are MDHEN and SYDVKM. This chain's CDR3 is CASSPDGWGRMNTEAFF. The CDR3 DNA sequence: TGTGCCAGCAGTCCGGACGGGTGGGGCCGTATGAACACTGAAGCTTTCTTT.

This sequence joins TRBV4-2 and TRBJ2-5; tentative D call: TRBD1 (6 bases). Germline V gene sequence: CDR1 LGHNA, CDR2 YNFKEQ. This CDR3 region has 15 residues. Deletions cut 0 bases from V and 2 bases from J, with 10 bases between. Here the CDR3 reads CASSQERGHQETQYF. CDR3 coding DNA: TGTGCCAGCAGCCAAGAACGGGGACATCAAGAGACCCAGTACTTC.

V and J are TRBV6-2 or TRBV6-3 and TRBJ2-4; 10 bases line up with TRBD1. The CDR3 length is 16 residues. With V trimmed by 4 bases and J by 3 bases, 6 bases remained unmatched. Germline V gene data show CDR1 as MNHEY and CDR2 as SVGEGT. CDR3 residues: CASSSRQGADKNIQYF. The DNA for the CDR3 is TGTGCCAGCAGTTCCCGACAGGGGGCCGACAAAAACATTCAGTACTTC.

The chain joins TRBV18 to TRBJ2-7; 8 bases are a match to TRBD2. V lost 4 bases, J lost 7 bases, and 12 bases stayed unmatched. Germline CDR1 KGHSH, CDR2 LQKENI. This CDR3 has 15 residues. The CDR3 DNA sequence: TGTGCCAGCTCACTGGGCAGCGGGGGAGTAGAGGAGCAGTACTTC. It codes for CASSLGSGGVEEQYF.

This clone was detected many times. The genes are TRBV6-4 and TRBJ2-3; 7 bases line up with TRBD2. Germline lookup yields CDR1 MRHNA and CDR2 SNTAGT. The CDR3 sequence is 15 residues long. J lost 0 bases, V lost 3 bases, and 3 bases had no gene match. CDR3 amino acids: CASSEGSGSTDTQYF. The CDR3 bases are TGTGCCAGCAGTGAAGGTAGCGGGAGCACAGATACGCAGTATTTT.

The chain is built from TRBV7-9 and TRBJ1-1, with D hard to call. The length of the CDR3 is 12 residues. CDR1 is SEHNR and CDR2 is FQNEAQ in the germline V gene (reference sequence). V was clipped by 3 bases and J by 5 bases, with 7 bases between them. The CDR3 sequence is CASSLGVTEAFF. CDR3 coding DNA: TGTGCCAGCAGCTTGGGCGTGACTGAAGCTTTCTTT. The whole variable domain, filled in from reference TRBV7-9 and TRBJ1-1, reads DTGVSQNPRHKITKRGQNVTFRCDPISEHNRLYWYRQTLGQGPEFLTYFQNEAQLEKSRLLSDRFSAERPKGSFSTLEIQRTEQGDSAMYLCASSLGVTEAFFGQGTRLTVV.

The genes are TRBV4-3 and TRBJ2-7; D is perhaps TRBD1 (5 bases). This CDR3 region has 14 residues. Trimming shortened V by 1 base and J by 6 bases, and 13 bases separated the two germline ends. The germline CDR1 and CDR2 sequences are LGHNA and YSLEER. This CDR3 reads CASSQGKGLGEQYF. CDR3 bases: TGCGCCAGCAGCCAAGGAAAGGGGCTCGGCGAGCAGTACTTC.

The V call is TRBV28, the J call TRBJ1-2; no clear D. V lost 8 bases, J lost 6 bases, and 7 bases lay in between. CDR3 length equals 10 residues. Looked up from germline, CDR1 is MDHEN and CDR2 is SYDVKM. The CDR3 bases are TGTGCCAGCTACTACAATGGCTACACCTTC. This translates into CASYYNGYTF.

Only one count was recorded for this clone. This chain joins TRBV24-1 and TRBJ2-3; 9 bases are shared with TRBD2. The CDR3 has 16 residues. Trimming removed 3 bases from V and 1 base from J; junction bases left unmatched: 4. Germline V CDR1 and CDR2: KGHDR, SFDVKD. The CDR3 DNA reads as TGTGCCACCAGTGATAGAATAGCGGGGGGCACAGATACGCAGTATTTT. As protein: CATSDRIAGGTDTQYF.